The 13 T cell receptor beta chains presented below share a single source sample, sequenced in a study of identical twins. One entry per CDR3 protein, called by TCRdb with MiXCR from the 5' RACE reads. Here the sample spans 600,000 to 800,000 distinct CDR3 sequences, over 20% being singletons. The same sample was also studied in work on T cells expressing NK-cell markers.

The specimen sequenced was PBMCs. The receptors shown here come from a woman in her late teens or twenties in good health.

This CDR3 reads CASSPTALAGSYEQYF. The CDR3 nucleotides read TGTGCCAGCTCACCGACCGCACTAGCGGGTTCATACGAGCAGTACTTC. This sequence joins TRBV18 and TRBJ2-7; 9 nucleotides agree with TRBD2. Looked up from germline, CDR1 is KGHSH and CDR2 is LQKENI. CDR3 length equals 16 residues. The ends lost 3 bases at V and 4 bases at J; junction bases unmatched: 10.

This clonotype was seen only a few times. The V call is TRBV6-5, the J call TRBJ1-2; D not resolved. Deletions cut 6 bases from V and 1 base from J, with 6 bases between. This CDR3 is built from 12 residues. Germline loops: CDR1 MNHEY, CDR2 SVGAGI. Here the CDR3 DNA reads TGTGCCAGCAGCGCAAATAACTATGGCTACACCTTC. The encoded protein is CASSANNYGYTF.

This chain links TRBV20-1 with TRBJ2-5, with 11 bases that match TRBD2. The CDR3 length is 14 residues. Germline CDR1 is DFQATT and CDR2 is SNEGSKA (reference sequence). Trimming cost V 2 bases and J 6 bases; bases outside gene matches: 5. CDR3 sequence reads: CSARKTSGGKTQYF. The CDR3 bases are TGCAGTGCTAGAAAAACTAGCGGGGGAAAGACCCAGTACTTC.

The sample holds many counts of this clonotype. The chain is built from TRBV7-3 and TRBJ1-1, with D maybe TRBD1 (6 bases). V was trimmed by 5 bases and J by 1 base, leaving 8 bases between them. The CDR3 covers 13 residues. Germline V CDR1 and CDR2: SGHTA, FQGTGA. CDR3 sequence (DNA): TGTGCCAGCAGCACGACAGGGAACACTGAAGCTTTCTTT. This translates into CASSTTGNTEAFF. The whole variable domain, remainder taken from reference TRBV7-3 and TRBJ1-1, is GAGVSQTPSNKVTEKGKYVELRCDPISGHTALYWYRQSLGQGPEFLIYFQGTGAADDSGLPNDRFFAVRPEGSVSTLKIQRTERGDSAVYLCASSTTGNTEAFFGQGTRLTVV.

This clonotype came up many times. The V gene is TRBV20-1, the J gene TRBJ2-5; D is unresolved. V shed 6 bases and J shed 2 bases, with 16 bases lying between them. The CDR3 covers 14 residues. Per the germline V gene, CDR1 is DFQATT and CDR2 is SNEGSKA (reference sequence). The CDR3: CSALRDWKQETQYF. The CDR3 nucleotides read TGCAGTGCCCTACGAGACTGGAAACAAGAGACCCAGTACTTC.

This clonotype showed up just a few times. The chain recombines TRBV20-1 with TRBJ2-3, with TRBD2 identical over 13 bases. Losses at the gene ends were 0 bases for V and 3 bases for J; bases not matched to a gene: 6. CDR3 length: 17 residues. Germline CDR1 DFQATT, CDR2 SNEGSKA (reference sequence). In DNA, the CDR3 is TGCAGTGCTAGAGATGGACTAGCGGGAGTGCGGACAGATACGCAGTATTTT. The encoded protein is CSARDGLAGVRTDTQYF.

This clonotype has just a few counts. The V gene is TRBV6-1, the J gene TRBJ2-7; 8 nucleotides agree with TRBD1. The ends lost 6 bases at V and 2 bases at J; junction bases unmatched: 9. Germline V lookup: CDR1 MNHNS, CDR2 SASEGT. The CDR3 extends over 15 amino acids. As DNA, the CDR3 is TGTGCCAGCAGAACCGGGGGACAGGAGACCTACGAGCAGTACTTC. This encodes CASRTGGQETYEQYF.

This clonotype occurred many times. CDR3 sequence: CASRVQGTNYGYTF. The CDR3 DNA reads TGTGCCAGCAGAGTACAGGGGACGAACTATGGCTACACCTTC. The genes are TRBV12-3 or TRBV12-4 and TRBJ1-2, with 7 bases that match TRBD1. CDR3 length: 14 residues. J gave up 2 bases and V 6 bases, and 6 bases lay outside the gene matches.

V and J are TRBV12-3 or TRBV12-4 and TRBJ1-1; D is unresolved. V lost 6 bases and J lost 9, with 11 bases in between. This CDR3 comprises 11 residues. The CDR3 loop reads CASSNRYQAFF. The CDR3 coding sequence is TGTGCCAGCAGCAATCGTTATCAAGCTTTCTTT.

This clonotype has more than one count but fewer than ten. This chain uses TRBV20-1 with TRBJ2-7, with 8 bases aligning to TRBD1. Germline trimming cut 6 bases from V and 2 bases from J; bases unmatched to any gene: 6. The CDR3 has 13 residues. Germline V CDR1 and CDR2: DFQATT, SNEGSKA (reference sequence). CDR3 loop: CSAQRTGTYEQYF. CDR3 nucleotides: TGCAGTGCCCAGCGGACAGGGACCTACGAGCAGTACTTC.

This clonotype occurred a few times. The chain employs TRBV6-4 and TRBJ2-2, with TRBD2 as a possible D gene (7 bases). This CDR3 region has 16 residues. Germline V CDR1 and CDR2: MRHNA, SNTAGT. V was clipped by 4 bases and J by 0 bases, with 12 bases between them. In nucleotides, the CDR3 is TGTGCCAGCAGTGCCGAGGGGGGGACGAACACCGGGGAGCTGTTTTTT. Amino acid sequence: CASSAEGGTNTGELFF.

The table lists this clonotype with a few counts. The genes are TRBV6-1 and TRBJ1-6, with a weak D call TRBD1 (6 bases). This CDR3 has 13 amino acids. Deletions cut 10 bases from V and 5 bases from J, with 12 bases between. The V gene's germline CDR1 is MNHNS and CDR2 SASEGT. The CDR3: CATQQGNNSPLHF. DNA of the CDR3: TGTGCCACCCAACAGGGAAATAATTCACCCCTCCACTTT.

Only a few counts were recorded for this clonotype. The gene calls are TRBV5-1 and TRBJ2-1; D call uncertain. This CDR3 has 15 amino acids. V was shortened by 0 bases and J by 8 bases, with 15 bases between the two germline ends. Per the germline V gene, CDR1 is SGHRS and CDR2 is YFSETQ. The CDR3 loop is CASSLVSPPEDEQFF. The CDR3 nucleotides read TGCGCCAGCAGCTTGGTGTCCCCACCTGAGGATGAGCAGTTCTTC.